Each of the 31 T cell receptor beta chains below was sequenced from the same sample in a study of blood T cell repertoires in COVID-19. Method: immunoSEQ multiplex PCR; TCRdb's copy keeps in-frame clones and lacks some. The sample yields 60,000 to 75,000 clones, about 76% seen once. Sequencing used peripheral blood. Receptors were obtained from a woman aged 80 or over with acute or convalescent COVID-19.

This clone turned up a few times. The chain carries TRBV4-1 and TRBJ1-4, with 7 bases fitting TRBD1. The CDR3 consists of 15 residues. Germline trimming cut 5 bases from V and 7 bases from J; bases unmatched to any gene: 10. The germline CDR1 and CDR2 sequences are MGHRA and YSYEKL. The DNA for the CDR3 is TGCGCCAGCAGCTACTTACAGGGGAAGGTTGAAAAACTGTTTTTT. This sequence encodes CASSYLQGKVEKLFF.

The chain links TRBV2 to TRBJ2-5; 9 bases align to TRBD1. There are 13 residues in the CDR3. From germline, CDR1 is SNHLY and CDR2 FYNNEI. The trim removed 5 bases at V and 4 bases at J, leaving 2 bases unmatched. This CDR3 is CASSSTGGETQYF. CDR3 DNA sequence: TGTGCCAGCAGTTCGACAGGGGGAGAGACCCAGTACTTC. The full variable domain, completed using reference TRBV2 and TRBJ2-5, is EPEVTQTPSHQVTQMGQEVILRCVPISNHLYFYWYRQILGQKVEFLVSFYNNEISEKSEIFDDQFSVERPDGSNFTLKIRSTKLEDSAMYFCASSSTGGETQYFGPGTRLLVL.

The CDR3 coding sequence is TGTGCCAGCAGTTACTCGAGGGGGGACAGGGGCGGTACGCAGTATTTT. Translated, it gives CASSYSRGDRGGTQYF. The chain combines TRBV6-6 with TRBJ2-3; 10 nucleotides match TRBD1. The CDR3 runs 16 residues. J was trimmed by 8 bases and V by 0 bases; bases with no gene match: 8. CDR1 is MNHNY, CDR2 SVGAGI, per germline (reference sequence).

DNA for the CDR3: TGTGCCAGCGGAAGTCGGGGGAGACAGGGCGGTTTTGGCTACACCTTC. This translates into CASGSRGRQGGFGYTF. This rearrangement joins TRBV27 to TRBJ1-2, with TRBD1 matching over 7 bases. The J segment lost 7 bases and the V segment lost 8 bases, leaving 19 bases of the junction unmatched. Germline V gene sequence: CDR1 MNHEY, CDR2 SMNVEV (reference sequence). The CDR3 has 16 residues.

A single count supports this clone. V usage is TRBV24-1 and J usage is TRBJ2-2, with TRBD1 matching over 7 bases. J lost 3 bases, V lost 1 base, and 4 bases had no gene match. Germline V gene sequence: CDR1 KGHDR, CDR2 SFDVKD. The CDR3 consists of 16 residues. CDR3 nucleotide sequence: TGTGCCACCAGTGATTTAAGACAGGGTTACACCGGGGAGCTGTTTTTT. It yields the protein CATSDLRQGYTGELFF.

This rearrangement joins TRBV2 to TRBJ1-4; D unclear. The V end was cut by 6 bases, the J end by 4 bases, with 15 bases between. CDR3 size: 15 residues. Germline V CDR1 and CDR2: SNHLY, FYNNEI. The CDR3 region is CASRVQVGSNEKLFF. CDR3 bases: TGTGCCAGCAGGGTTCAGGTCGGGAGTAATGAAAAACTGTTTTTT. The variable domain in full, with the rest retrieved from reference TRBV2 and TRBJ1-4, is EPEVTQTPSHQVTQMGQEVILRCVPISNHLYFYWYRQILGQKVEFLVSFYNNEISEKSEIFDDQFSVERPDGSNFTLKIRSTKLEDSAMYFCASRVQVGSNEKLFFGSGTQLSVL.

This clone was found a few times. CDR3 in DNA: TGTGCCAGCAGACGATCCCGAGCGGGAGCCTACAATGAGCAGTTCTTC. The encoded protein is CASRRSRAGAYNEQFF. V usage is TRBV13 and J usage is TRBJ2-1, with 8 bases fitting TRBD2. There are 16 residues in the CDR3. Germline V lookup: CDR1 PRHDT, CDR2 FYEKMQ (reference sequence). Losses at the gene ends were 6 bases for V and 2 bases for J; bases not matched to a gene: 9.

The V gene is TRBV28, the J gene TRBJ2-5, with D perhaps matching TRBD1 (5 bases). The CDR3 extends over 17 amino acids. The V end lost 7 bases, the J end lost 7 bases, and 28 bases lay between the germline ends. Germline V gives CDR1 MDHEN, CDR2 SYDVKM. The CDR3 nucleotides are TGTGCCAGCACCCCTCGTGGCAGGGCAAGCTCAAGGGGGACCCAGTACTTC. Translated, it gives CASTPRGRASSRGTQYF.

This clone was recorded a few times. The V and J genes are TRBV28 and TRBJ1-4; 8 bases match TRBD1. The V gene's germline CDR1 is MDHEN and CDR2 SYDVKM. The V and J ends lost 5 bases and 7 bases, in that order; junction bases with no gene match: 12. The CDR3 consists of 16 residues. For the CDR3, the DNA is TGTGCCAGCAGTCCCCCCTCCAGGGGGCGGGGTGAAAAACTGTTTTTT. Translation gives CASSPPSRGRGEKLFF.

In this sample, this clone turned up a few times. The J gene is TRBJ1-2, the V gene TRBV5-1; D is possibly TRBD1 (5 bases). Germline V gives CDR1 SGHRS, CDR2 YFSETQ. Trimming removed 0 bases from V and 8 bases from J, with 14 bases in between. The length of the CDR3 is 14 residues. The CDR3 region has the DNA TGCGCCAGCAGCTTGGCCGGGGGAGAGGAGGGCTACACCTTC. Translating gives CASSLAGGEEGYTF.

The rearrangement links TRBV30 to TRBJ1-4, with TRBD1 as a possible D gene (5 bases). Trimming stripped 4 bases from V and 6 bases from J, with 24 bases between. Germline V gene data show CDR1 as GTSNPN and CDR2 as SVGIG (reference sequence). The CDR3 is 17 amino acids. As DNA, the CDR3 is TGTGCCTGGACCGGTGGTCCGGGAAGGGGAGGGGATGAAAAACTGTTTTTT. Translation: CAWTGGPGRGGDEKLFF.

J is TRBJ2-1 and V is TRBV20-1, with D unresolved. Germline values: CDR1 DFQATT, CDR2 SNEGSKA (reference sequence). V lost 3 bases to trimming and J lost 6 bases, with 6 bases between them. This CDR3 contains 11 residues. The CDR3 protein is CSASNGNEQFF. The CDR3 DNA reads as TGCAGTGCTAGTAACGGCAATGAGCAGTTCTTC.

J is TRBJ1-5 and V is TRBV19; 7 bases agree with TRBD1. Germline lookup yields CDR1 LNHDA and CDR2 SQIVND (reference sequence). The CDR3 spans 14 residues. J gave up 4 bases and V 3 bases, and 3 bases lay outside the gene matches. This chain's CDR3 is CASSIRGTNQPQHF. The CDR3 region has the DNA TGTGCCAGTAGTATCAGGGGGACAAATCAGCCCCAGCATTTT.

CDR3 residues: CAWSLTLAYEQYF. CDR3 nucleotides: TGTGCCTGGAGTTTGACACTGGCCTACGAGCAGTACTTC. The chain couples TRBV30 to TRBJ2-7, with unresolved D. The CDR3 runs to 13 residues. V gave up 2 bases and J gave up 2 bases, with 10 bases separating them. The germline CDR1 and CDR2 sequences are GTSNPN and SVGIG (reference sequence).

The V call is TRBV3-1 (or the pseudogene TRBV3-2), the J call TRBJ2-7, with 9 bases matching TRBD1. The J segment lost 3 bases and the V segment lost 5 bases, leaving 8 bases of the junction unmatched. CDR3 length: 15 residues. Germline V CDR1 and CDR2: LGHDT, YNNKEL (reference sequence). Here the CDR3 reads CASSLLPTGGYEQYF. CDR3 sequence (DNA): TGTGCCAGCAGCTTACTACCGACAGGGGGCTACGAGCAGTACTTC.

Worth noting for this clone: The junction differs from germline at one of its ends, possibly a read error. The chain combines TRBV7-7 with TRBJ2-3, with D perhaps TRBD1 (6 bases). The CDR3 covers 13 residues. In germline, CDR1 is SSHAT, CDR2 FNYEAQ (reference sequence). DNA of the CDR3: TGTGCTAGCAGCTTGAACAGGGCAGATACGCAGTATTTT. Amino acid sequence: CASSLNRADTQYF.

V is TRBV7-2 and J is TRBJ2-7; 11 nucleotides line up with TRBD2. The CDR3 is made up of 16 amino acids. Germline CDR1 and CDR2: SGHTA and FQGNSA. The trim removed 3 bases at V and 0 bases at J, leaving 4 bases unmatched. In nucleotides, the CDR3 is TGTGCCAGCAGCTTGCAAACTAGCGGGAGCTCCTACGAGCAGTACTTC. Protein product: CASSLQTSGSSYEQYF.

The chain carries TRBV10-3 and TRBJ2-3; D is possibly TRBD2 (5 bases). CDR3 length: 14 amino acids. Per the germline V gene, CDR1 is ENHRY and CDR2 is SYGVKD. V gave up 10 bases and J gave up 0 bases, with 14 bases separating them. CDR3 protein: CATGDGGSTDTQYF. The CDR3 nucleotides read TGTGCCACCGGGGATGGCGGGAGCACAGATACGCAGTATTTT.

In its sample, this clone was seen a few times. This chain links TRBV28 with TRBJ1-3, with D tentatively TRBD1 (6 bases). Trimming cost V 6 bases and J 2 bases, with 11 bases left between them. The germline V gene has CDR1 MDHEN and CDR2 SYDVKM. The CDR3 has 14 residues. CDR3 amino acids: CASSPRTAGNTIYF. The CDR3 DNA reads TGTGCCAGCAGCCCCCGGACAGCTGGAAACACCATATATTTT.

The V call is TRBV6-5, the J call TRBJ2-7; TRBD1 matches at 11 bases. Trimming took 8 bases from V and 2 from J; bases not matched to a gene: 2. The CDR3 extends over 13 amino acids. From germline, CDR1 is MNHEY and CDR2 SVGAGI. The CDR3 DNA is TGTGCCAGCGGGGGACAGGGGGCCTACGAGCAGTACTTC. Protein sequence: CASGGQGAYEQYF.

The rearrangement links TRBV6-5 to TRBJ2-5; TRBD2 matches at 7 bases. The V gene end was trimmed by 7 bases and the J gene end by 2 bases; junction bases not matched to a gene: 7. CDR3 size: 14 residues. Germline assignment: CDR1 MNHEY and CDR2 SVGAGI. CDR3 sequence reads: CASIDRGDQETQYF. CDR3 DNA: TGTGCCAGCATCGACCGGGGGGATCAAGAGACCCAGTACTTC.

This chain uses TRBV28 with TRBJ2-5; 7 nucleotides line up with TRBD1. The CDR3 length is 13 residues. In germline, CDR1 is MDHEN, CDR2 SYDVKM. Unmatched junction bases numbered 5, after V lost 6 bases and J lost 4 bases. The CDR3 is CASSDRVPETQYF. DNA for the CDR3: TGTGCCAGCAGCGACAGGGTACCAGAGACCCAGTACTTC.

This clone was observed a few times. The CDR3, as DNA: TGTGCGGAACGGAAGGGACAGAACTATGGCTACACCTTC. Translating gives CAERKGQNYGYTF. This chain connects TRBV28 to TRBJ1-2; 7 positions match TRBD1. Germline-derived CDR1 and CDR2 are MDHEN and SYDVKM. This CDR3 comprises 13 residues.

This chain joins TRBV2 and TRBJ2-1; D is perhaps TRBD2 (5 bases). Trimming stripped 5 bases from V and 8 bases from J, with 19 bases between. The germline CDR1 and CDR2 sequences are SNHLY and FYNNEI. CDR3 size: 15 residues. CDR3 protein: CASSTILEALDEQFF. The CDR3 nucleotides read TGTGCCAGCAGTACCATTTTGGAGGCCCTCGATGAGCAGTTCTTC.

Here the CDR3 DNA reads TGTGCCAGCAGCCTCGCCGGAGGTGGCCTTTCCGAGCAGTACTTC. This sequence encodes CASSLAGGGLSEQYF. V usage is TRBV7-2 and J usage is TRBJ2-7; possible D gene TRBD2, 5 bases. CDR3 length: 15 residues. The V and J ends lost 5 bases and 6 bases respectively, with 20 bases between them. CDR1 is SGHTA and CDR2 is FQGNSA in the germline V gene.

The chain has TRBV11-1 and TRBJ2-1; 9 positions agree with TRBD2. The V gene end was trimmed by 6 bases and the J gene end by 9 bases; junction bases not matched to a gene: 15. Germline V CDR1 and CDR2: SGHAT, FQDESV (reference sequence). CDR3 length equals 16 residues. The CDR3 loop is CASSDLGGRASSEQFF. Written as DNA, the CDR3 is TGTGCCAGCAGTGATCTGGGCGGGAGGGCCTCAAGTGAGCAGTTCTTC.

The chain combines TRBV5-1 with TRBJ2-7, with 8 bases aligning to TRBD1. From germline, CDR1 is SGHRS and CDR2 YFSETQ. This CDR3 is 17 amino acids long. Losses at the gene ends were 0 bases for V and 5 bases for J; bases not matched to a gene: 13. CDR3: CASSLELPGTGRDEQYF. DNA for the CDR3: TGCGCCAGCAGCTTGGAACTTCCCGGGACAGGTCGTGACGAGCAGTACTTC.

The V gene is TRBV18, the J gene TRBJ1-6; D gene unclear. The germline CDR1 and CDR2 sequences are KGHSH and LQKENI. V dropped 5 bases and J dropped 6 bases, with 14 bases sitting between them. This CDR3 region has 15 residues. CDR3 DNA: TGTGCCAGCTCAACCAAGGTGACGGGTAATTCACCCCTCCACTTT. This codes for CASSTKVTGNSPLHF.

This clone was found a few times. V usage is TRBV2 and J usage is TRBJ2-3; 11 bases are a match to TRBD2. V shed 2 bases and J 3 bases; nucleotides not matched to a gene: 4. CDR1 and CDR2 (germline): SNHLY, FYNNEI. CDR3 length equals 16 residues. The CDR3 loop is CASSERLAGTTDTQYF. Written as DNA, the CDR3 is TGTGCCAGCAGTGAAAGACTAGCGGGAACGACAGATACGCAGTATTTT.

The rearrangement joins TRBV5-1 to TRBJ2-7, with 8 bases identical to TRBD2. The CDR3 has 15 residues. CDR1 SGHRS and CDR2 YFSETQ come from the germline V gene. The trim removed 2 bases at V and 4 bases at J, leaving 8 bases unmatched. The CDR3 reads CASSFNPGRDYEQYF. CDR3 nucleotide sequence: TGCGCCAGCAGCTTCAATCCCGGGAGGGATTACGAGCAGTACTTC.

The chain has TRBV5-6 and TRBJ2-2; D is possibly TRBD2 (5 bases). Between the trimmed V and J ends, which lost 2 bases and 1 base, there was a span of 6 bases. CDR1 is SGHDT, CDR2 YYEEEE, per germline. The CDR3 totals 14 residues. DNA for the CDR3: TGTGCCAGCAGCTTAAGCGGGAACACCGGGGAGCTGTTTTTT. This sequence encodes CASSLSGNTGELFF.